The clone carrying this TCR beta chain was seen more than once but under ten times. The sample belongs to a study of PD-1 blockade in classical Hodgkin lymphoma. The CDR3 covers 13 residues. V lost 5 bases to trimming and J lost 2 bases, with 9 bases between them. CDR1 is SEHNR, CDR2 FQNEAQ, per germline (reference sequence). Every patient was affected by relapse after autologous stem cell transplantation, while exposure to brentuximab vedotin was not uniform. Data came from immunoSEQ multiplex PCR; TCRdb stores just in-frame clones and leaves some out. The sample yields under 60,000 clones, 73% seen once.

The rearrangement links TRBV7-9 to TRBJ1-2; unclear D gene. This TCR was sampled from a human donor with classical Hodgkin lymphoma. Sequenced here: peripheral blood mononuclear cells (PBMCs), sampled at baseline. The CDR3 loop is CASSIPGNYGYTF. CDR3 coding DNA: TGTGCCAGCAGCATCCCAGGCAACTATGGCTACACCTTC.